These 11 T cell receptor beta chains share one sample of origin, sequenced in a study of vaccination effects on CD4 cells after COVID-19. These receptors' targets are unknown. Antigen-specific CD4+ T cells expanded by the ViraFEST assay with viral peptide pools were then sequenced. Upon completion of 10 to 11 days in culture, CD4+ T cells were isolated. Between March and December 2020, the person had a SARS-CoV-2 infection that PCR confirmed. The cohort was immunized with two doses of either the BNT162b2 or mRNA-1273 vaccine. Generated by immunoSEQ multiplex PCR, the TCRdb table keeps only in-frame clones and is missing some. The data contain over 10,000 clones, 73% of them singletons. The input for sequencing was CD4+ T cells from PBMCs cultured with HCoV-NL63 spike peptides, taken after COVID-19 vaccination. These receptors originate from a human donor who had a prior SARS-CoV-2 infection.

This clone was seen a single time. V gene TRBV24-1 combines with J gene TRBJ2-2, with D possibly matching TRBD2 (6 bases). CDR3 length equals 15 residues. The germline V gene has CDR1 KGHDR and CDR2 SFDVKD. V shed 4 bases and J shed 0 bases, with 8 bases lying between them. The DNA for the CDR3 is TGTGCCACCAGTGAAGGAGGGGCGAACACCGGGGAGCTGTTTTTT. This encodes CATSEGGANTGELFF.

The rearrangement joins TRBV6-5 to TRBJ2-1; possibly TRBD1 or TRBD2 for D (5 bases each). Trimming took off 0 bases at V and 4 bases at J, with 7 bases between the two ends. The CDR3 runs to 14 residues. CDR1 and CDR2 (germline): MNHEY, SVGAGI. Here the CDR3 reads CASSYSGEYNEQFF. The CDR3 bases are TGTGCCAGCAGTTACTCGGGGGAATACAATGAGCAGTTCTTC.

The chain carries TRBV5-6 and TRBJ1-2; weak D call: TRBD1 (5 bases). V lost 4 bases, J lost 5 bases, and 9 bases lay in between. Germline V gene sequence: CDR1 SGHDT, CDR2 YYEEEE. This CDR3 region has 12 residues. The CDR3 loop reads CASSEGEYGYTF. Written as DNA, the CDR3 is TGTGCCAGCAGCGAAGGGGAATATGGCTACACCTTC.

The V gene is TRBV11-3, the J gene TRBJ2-3; 10 nucleotides match TRBD1. Germline V gives CDR1 SGHNT, CDR2 YENEEA. CDR3 length equals 17 residues. With V trimmed by 5 bases and J by 2 bases, 10 bases remained unmatched. The CDR3 loop is CASSPPWGTGDTDTQYF. The CDR3, as DNA: TGTGCCAGCAGCCCGCCATGGGGGACAGGGGACACAGATACGCAGTATTTT.

This chain joins TRBV2 and TRBJ1-6, with 7 positions matching TRBD1. The J segment lost 5 bases and the V segment lost 3 bases, leaving 4 bases of the junction unmatched. Germline V lookup: CDR1 SNHLY, CDR2 FYNNEI. This CDR3 spans 15 amino acids. The CDR3 bases are TGTGCCAGCAGTGAGGAGGGGGCCAATAATTCACCCCTCCACTTT. It specifies CASSEEGANNSPLHF.

In this sample, this clone turned up once. The gene calls are TRBV7-9 and TRBJ2-2; D is unclear. The CDR3 length is 13 residues. Germline V gene lookup returns CDR1 SEHNR and CDR2 FQNEAQ (reference sequence). The V end lost 3 bases, the J end lost 7 bases, and 9 bases lay between the germline ends. The CDR3 nucleotides are TGTGCCAGCAGCTTTGCTGGGGTCGGGGAGCTGTTTTTT. As protein: CASSFAGVGELFF. Using reference TRBV7-9 and TRBJ2-2 for the parts outside the CDR3, the full variable domain is DTGVSQNPRHKITKRGQNVTFRCDPISEHNRLYWYRQTLGQGPEFLTYFQNEAQLEKSRLLSDRFSAERPKGSFSTLEIQRTEQGDSAMYLCASSFAGVGELFFGEGSRLTVL.

The rearrangement joins TRBV30 to TRBJ2-3, with TRBD1 matching 8 bases. Trimming removed 3 bases from V and 5 bases from J; junction bases left unmatched: 10. This CDR3 has 15 amino acids. Looked up from germline, CDR1 is GTSNPN and CDR2 is SVGIG (reference sequence). The CDR3 loop is CAWRGDRRGIDTQYF. The CDR3 DNA reads TGTGCCTGGAGGGGGGACAGGAGGGGGATAGATACGCAGTATTTT.

This clone was seen a single time. CDR3 sequence (DNA): TGCGCCAGCCACTCCGGGATATTTACCACAGATACGCAGTATTTT. This encodes CASHSGIFTTDTQYF. The chain links TRBV5-1 to TRBJ2-3, with a weak D call TRBD2 (5 bases). CDR3 length: 15 amino acids. Trimming took off 7 bases at V and 2 bases at J, with 17 bases between the two ends. CDR1 and CDR2 from the germline V gene are SGHRS and YFSETQ.

The genes are TRBV4-2 and TRBJ1-1; possibly TRBD1 for D (6 bases). V was pared by 1 base and J by 2 bases, with 14 bases between. CDR1 is LGHNA and CDR2 is YNFKEQ in the germline V gene. CDR3 length equals 16 residues. This CDR3 reads CASSQVGSRGNTEAFF. The CDR3 bases are TGTGCCAGCAGCCAAGTCGGGAGCAGGGGAAACACTGAAGCTTTCTTT.

The V gene is TRBV4-3, the J gene TRBJ2-1; 12 bases are shared with TRBD1. The CDR3 runs 17 residues. V trimming: 4 bases; J trimming: 5 bases; junction bases outside the gene matches: 9. Germline V gene data show CDR1 as LGHNA and CDR2 as YSLEER. The CDR3 bases are TGCGCCAGCAGCCGCGGGACAGGGGGCGCGGAAGACAATGAGCAGTTCTTC. This sequence encodes CASSRGTGGAEDNEQFF.

V is TRBV20-1 and J is TRBJ2-1; 7 nucleotides match TRBD2. This CDR3 region has 11 residues. Germline CDR1 reads DFQATT; CDR2 reads SNEGSKA (reference sequence). DNA for the CDR3: TGCAGAGCCGGGGGGAACAATGAGCAGTTCTTC. This translates into CRAGGNNEQFF.